This TCR beta chain was captured by sequencing in a study of CD8 T cells in Susac syndrome. From germline, CDR1 is SQVTM and CDR2 ANQGSEA. V shed 6 bases and J shed 8 bases, with 13 bases lying between them. The CDR3 is 11 amino acids. Negative isolation was used for CD8+ and CD4+ T cells, and FACS enrichment was applied to TEMRA cells. An amount of RNA that ranged from roughly 0.45 to 1 ug was reverse transcribed with random hexamers. With immunoSEQ multiplex PCR, TCR beta CDR3 was amplified across 54 Vbeta and 13 Jbeta. TCRdb redid the calling of the immunoSEQ multiplex PCR reads with MiXCR, one entry per CDR3 protein. The sample contains a few hundred thousand distinct CDR3 sequences, more than 85% of which appear only once.

The sample taken for sequencing was CD8+ T cells from PBMCs. This sequence joins TRBV29-1 and TRBJ1-2; no clear D. This clonotype was sampled from a human donor with multiple sclerosis. The CDR3 sequence: CSVDGSMGYTF. The CDR3 nucleotides read TGCAGCGTGGACGGATCTATGGGCTACACCTTC.